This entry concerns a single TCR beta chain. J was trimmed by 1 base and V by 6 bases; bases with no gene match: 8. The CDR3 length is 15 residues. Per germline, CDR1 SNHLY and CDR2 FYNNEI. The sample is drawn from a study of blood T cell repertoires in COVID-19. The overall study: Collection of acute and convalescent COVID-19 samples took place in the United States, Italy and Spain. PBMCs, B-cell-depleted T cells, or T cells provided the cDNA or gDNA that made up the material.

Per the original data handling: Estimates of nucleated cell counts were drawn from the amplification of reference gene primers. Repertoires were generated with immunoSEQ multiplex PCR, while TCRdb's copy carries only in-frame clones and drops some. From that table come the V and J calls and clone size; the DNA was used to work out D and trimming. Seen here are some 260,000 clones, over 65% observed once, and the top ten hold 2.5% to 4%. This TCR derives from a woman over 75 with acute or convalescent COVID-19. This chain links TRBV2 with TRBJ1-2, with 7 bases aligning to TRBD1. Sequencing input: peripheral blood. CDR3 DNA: TGTGCCAGCAGACCTAGGACAGGAGTTAACTATGGCTACACCTTC. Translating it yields CASRPRTGVNYGYTF.